The 27 T cell receptor beta chains in this list originate from one sample, sequenced in a study of blood T cell repertoires in COVID-19. Clones were sequenced by immunoSEQ multiplex PCR, and TCRdb holds only the in-frame ones, with some missing. The table lists some 180,000 clones, 82% of them singletons. The specimen sequenced was PBMCs or T cells enriched from blood (not recorded which). These receptors were obtained from a woman in her sixties with acute COVID-19.

This chain uses TRBV7-2 with TRBJ2-7; 7 bases align to TRBD2. The V and J ends lost 6 bases and 0 bases, in that order; junction bases with no gene match: 8. Germline V gives CDR1 SGHTA, CDR2 FQGNSA. CDR3 length: 15 residues. CDR3 nucleotides: TGTGCCAGCAGTCTCGGGAGGCCCGACTCCTACGAGCAGTACTTC. It encodes CASSLGRPDSYEQYF. The full variable domain, completed using reference TRBV7-2 and TRBJ2-7, is GAGVSQSPSNKVTEKGKDVELRCDPISGHTALYWYRQSLGQGLEFLIYFQGNSAPDKSGLPSDRFSAERTGGSVSTLTIQRTQQEDSAVYLCASSLGRPDSYEQYFGPGTRLTVT.

This clone was seen a single time. The chain uses TRBV7-2 and TRBJ1-5, with TRBD1 matching over 8 bases. The germline gives CDR1 SGHTA, CDR2 FQGNSA. The CDR3 totals 14 residues. V lost 3 bases and J lost 7; bases outside the gene matches: 5. CDR3 residues: CASSLIDRGQPQHF. In nucleotides, the CDR3 is TGTGCCAGCAGCTTGATTGACAGGGGACAGCCCCAGCATTTT.

The chain recombines TRBV9 with TRBJ2-2; tentatively, D is TRBD2 (5 bases). This CDR3 region has 15 residues. From germline, CDR1 is SGDLS and CDR2 YYNGEE. V was shortened by 0 bases and J by 8 bases, with 14 bases between the two germline ends. The CDR3 protein is CASSVEVTPGGELFF. CDR3 nucleotides: TGTGCCAGCAGCGTAGAAGTGACTCCGGGGGGGGAGCTGTTTTTT. The whole variable domain, filled in from reference TRBV9 and TRBJ2-2, reads DSGVTQTPKHLITATGQRVTLRCSPRSGDLSVYWYQQSLDQGLQFLIQYYNGEERAKGNILERFSAQQFPDLHSELNLSSLELGDSALYFCASSVEVTPGGELFFGEGSRLTVL.

This chain uses TRBV30 with TRBJ1-4; D is unresolved. The V gene lost 2 bases and the J gene lost 5 bases, with 9 bases spanning the gap. This CDR3 region has 13 residues. CDR1 and CDR2 (germline): GTSNPN, SVGIG (reference sequence). CDR3 protein: CAWSMGENEKLFF. In nucleotides, the CDR3 is TGTGCCTGGAGTATGGGAGAGAATGAAAAACTGTTTTTT.

The gene calls are TRBV27 and TRBJ2-2; D is possibly TRBD2 (5 bases). CDR3 length: 14 residues. The V gene lost 7 bases and the J gene lost 0 bases, with 9 bases spanning the gap. Germline CDR1 reads MNHEY; CDR2 reads SMNVEV (reference sequence). The CDR3 sequence is CASIREANTGELFF. CDR3 DNA: TGTGCCAGCATCCGGGAAGCGAACACCGGGGAGCTGTTTTTT.

This chain joins TRBV7-9 and TRBJ1-1, with D possibly being TRBD1 (6 bases). Germline V lookup: CDR1 SEHNR, CDR2 FQNEAQ (reference sequence). The CDR3 loop spans 14 amino acids. The V and J ends lost 5 bases and 3 bases respectively, with 13 bases between them. The CDR3 spells CASSEGQRDTEAFF. The CDR3 DNA reads as TGTGCCAGCAGCGAAGGACAGCGAGACACTGAAGCTTTCTTT.

The chain recombines TRBV27 with TRBJ1-6, with D maybe TRBD1 (5 bases). This CDR3 region has 18 residues. Germline V CDR1 and CDR2: MNHEY, SMNVEV (reference sequence). Trimming took off 2 bases at V and 0 bases at J, with 14 bases between the two ends. DNA for the CDR3: TGTGCCAGCAGTTTAAAGGACACTAAGAGCTCCTATAATTCACCCCTCCACTTT. It codes for CASSLKDTKSSYNSPLHF.

V gene TRBV9 combines with J gene TRBJ2-7; the match to TRBD1 covers 7 bases. Germline V lookup: CDR1 SGDLS, CDR2 YYNGEE. This CDR3 region has 14 residues. V lost 4 bases, J lost 6 bases, and 10 bases stayed unmatched. The CDR3 nucleotides read TGTGCCAGCAGCCCGAAGGGGGCACTCTCCGAGCAGTACTTC. It yields the protein CASSPKGALSEQYF.

The gene calls are TRBV19 and TRBJ2-2; TRBD2 matches at 13 bases. CDR1 LNHDA and CDR2 SQIVND come from the germline V gene (reference sequence). CDR3 length: 16 amino acids. V was clipped by 6 bases and J by 1 base; unmatched bases: 2. Here the CDR3 reads CASSRTSGRNTGELFF. The CDR3 DNA reads TGTGCCAGTAGCCGGACTAGCGGGAGGAACACCGGGGAGCTGTTTTTT.

This chain uses TRBV7-9 with TRBJ2-2; 9 bases are shared with TRBD2. The CDR3 length is 15 residues. Germline lookup yields CDR1 SEHNR and CDR2 FQNEAQ (reference sequence). Trimming removed 8 bases from V and 3 bases from J; junction bases left unmatched: 7. The CDR3 bases are TGTGCCAGCCTCTGGGCTAGCGGGGACACCGGGGAGCTGTTTTTT. Translated: CASLWASGDTGELFF. Looking up the rest from reference TRBV7-9 and TRBJ2-2 gives the full variable domain: DTGVSQNPRHKITKRGQNVTFRCDPISEHNRLYWYRQTLGQGPEFLTYFQNEAQLEKSRLLSDRFSAERPKGSFSTLEIQRTEQGDSAMYLCASLWASGDTGELFFGEGSRLTVL.

The chain employs TRBV10-3 and TRBJ1-6; no reliable D call. V lost 3 bases, J lost 7 bases, and 4 bases lay in between. Germline V gene sequence: CDR1 ENHRY, CDR2 SYGVKD. The CDR3 totals 12 residues. The CDR3 protein is CAISDLNSPLHF. The CDR3 DNA reads as TGTGCCATCAGTGACTTAAATTCACCCCTCCACTTT.

This clone turned up a few times. V is TRBV3-1 (or the pseudogene TRBV3-2) and J is TRBJ1-3; tentatively, D is TRBD1 (6 bases). CDR1 LGHDT and CDR2 YNNKEL come from the germline V gene (reference sequence). The CDR3 is 15 amino acids. V was shortened by 4 bases and J by 8 bases, with 18 bases between the two germline ends. The CDR3 DNA sequence: TGTGCCAGCAGCCTACAACAGGGAAGGCCAGACACCATATATTTT. Amino acid sequence: CASSLQQGRPDTIYF.

The chain joins TRBV30 to TRBJ2-3; D remains unclear. CDR3 length equals 15 residues. V was trimmed by 3 bases and J by 0 bases, leaving 13 bases between them. Germline V lookup: CDR1 GTSNPN, CDR2 SVGIG (reference sequence). This chain's CDR3 is CAWSGILLSTDTQYF. The CDR3 DNA is TGTGCCTGGAGCGGTATTCTCCTCAGCACAGATACGCAGTATTTT.

The chain joins TRBV9 to TRBJ1-1; D perhaps matches TRBD1 (5 bases). CDR1 SGDLS and CDR2 YYNGEE come from the germline V gene. The CDR3 contains 14 residues. Trimming took 2 bases from V and 5 from J, leaving 13 bases between them. The CDR3 region is CASSVQLGGTEAFF. In nucleotides, the CDR3 is TGTGCCAGCAGCGTCCAGTTGGGGGGAACTGAAGCTTTCTTT.

The chain couples TRBV11-2 to TRBJ2-1; tentatively, D is TRBD2 (5 bases). This CDR3 region has 12 residues. Germline-derived CDR1 and CDR2 are SGHAT and FQNNGV. Trimming stripped 2 bases from V and 13 bases from J, with 12 bases between. The CDR3 DNA reads TGTGCCAGCAGCTTAACGGCCGAGGGACAGTTCTTC. It translates to CASSLTAEGQFF.

The V and J genes are TRBV30 and TRBJ1-2; the D gene is possibly TRBD1 (5 bases). This CDR3 is built from 13 residues. From germline, CDR1 is GTSNPN and CDR2 SVGIG (reference sequence). The V end lost 2 bases, the J end lost 13 bases, and 20 bases lay between the germline ends. The DNA of the CDR3 is TGTGCCTGGAGTATTCCGGGACTCAGCTATTTCACCTTC. Its translation: CAWSIPGLSYFTF.

The chain recombines TRBV3-1 (or the pseudogene TRBV3-2) with TRBJ1-3; D is uncertain. Germline V CDR1 and CDR2: LGHDT, YNNKEL (reference sequence). This CDR3 region has 16 residues. The V and J ends lost 0 bases and 0 bases respectively, with 9 bases between them. The CDR3, as DNA: TGTGCCAGCAGCCAAGATTTGACATCCTCTGGAAACACCATATATTTT. Translating it yields CASSQDLTSSGNTIYF.

This clone was counted between two and nine times. V usage is TRBV4-3 and J usage is TRBJ2-1; the D gene is possibly TRBD2 (5 bases). The length of the CDR3 is 17 residues. With 0 bases removed from V and 1 base from J, the gap between germline ends came to 13 bases. CDR1 and CDR2 (germline): LGHNA, YSLEER. The CDR3 DNA reads TGCGCCAGCAGCCAAGATTGGCTAGCTAGGTCCTACAATGAGCAGTTCTTC. The encoded protein is CASSQDWLARSYNEQFF.

This rearrangement joins TRBV30 to TRBJ2-2; 9 bases agree with TRBD2. This CDR3 is built from 16 residues. The germline CDR1 and CDR2 sequences are GTSNPN and SVGIG (reference sequence). The V and J ends lost 2 bases and 0 bases, in that order; junction bases with no gene match: 4. Here the CDR3 DNA reads TGTGCCTGGAGTAAGACTAGCGGCGCGAACACCGGGGAGCTGTTTTTT. It yields the protein CAWSKTSGANTGELFF.

The genes are TRBV21-1 and TRBJ2-3; the tabulated D call, TRBD2, remains unverified against the DNA. TRBV21-1 represents a pseudogene. The CDR3 totals 16 residues. CDR3 in DNA: TGTGCCAGCAGAAAAGGTTTGCGTTCCAACACAGATACGCAGTATTTT. As protein: CASRKGLRSNTDTQYF.

The rearrangement links TRBV29-1 to TRBJ2-2; 10 nucleotides match TRBD2. Per germline, CDR1 SQVTM and CDR2 ANQGSEA. The CDR3 totals 16 residues. J was trimmed by 5 bases and V by 2 bases; bases with no gene match: 8. The CDR3 spells CSVEWSGRAGTGELFF. As DNA, the CDR3 is TGCAGCGTTGAATGGAGCGGGAGGGCCGGGACCGGGGAGCTGTTTTTT.

The J gene is TRBJ2-7, the V gene TRBV10-3, with D tentatively TRBD2 (6 bases). Trimming took 6 bases from V and 6 from J, leaving 21 bases between them. The CDR3 extends over 15 amino acids. Per germline, CDR1 ENHRY and CDR2 SYGVKD. The CDR3 DNA follows: TGTGCCATCAGGGACGCGGGGCAGGGTGTAATCGAGCAGTACTTC. Encoded protein: CAIRDAGQGVIEQYF.

The chain couples TRBV7-9 to TRBJ2-7, with D perhaps matching TRBD2 (6 bases). Germline V gives CDR1 SEHNR, CDR2 FQNEAQ (reference sequence). The V and J ends lost 3 bases and 4 bases respectively, with 10 bases between them. The CDR3 consists of 13 residues. In DNA, the CDR3 is TGTGCCAGCAGCTTTAGCGGCGAGTACGAGCAGTACGTC. This codes for CASSFSGEYEQYV.

The chain combines TRBV18 with TRBJ1-5; D call uncertain. CDR1 and CDR2 from the germline V gene are KGHSH and LQKENI. The CDR3 sequence is 15 residues long. The V and J ends lost 3 bases and 3 bases respectively, with 12 bases between them. CDR3 in DNA: TGTGCCAGCTCACCCCGGGAATCCAACAATCAGCCCCAGCATTTT. Translating it yields CASSPRESNNQPQHF.

The chain has TRBV30 and TRBJ1-2; D is ambiguous. The V gene lost 0 bases and the J gene lost 4 bases, with 9 bases spanning the gap. CDR3 length: 13 amino acids. Germline V gene sequence: CDR1 GTSNPN, CDR2 SVGIG (reference sequence). CDR3 in amino acids: CAWSVSGFYGYTF. CDR3 sequence (DNA): TGTGCCTGGAGTGTAAGCGGTTTCTATGGCTACACCTTC.

The rearrangement uses TRBV6-6 and TRBJ1-1; D gene ambiguous. This CDR3 has 14 residues. V was shortened by 6 bases and J by 0 bases, with 11 bases between the two germline ends. Germline CDR1 is MNHNY and CDR2 is SVGAGI (reference sequence). The CDR3 reads CASRPDTLNTEAFF. The CDR3 bases are TGTGCCAGCAGGCCAGACACTTTGAACACTGAAGCTTTCTTT.

This sequence joins TRBV9 and TRBJ1-1; D perhaps matches TRBD1 (5 bases). The CDR3 consists of 14 residues. V was pared by 3 bases and J by 5 bases, with 14 bases between. Per the germline V gene, CDR1 is SGDLS and CDR2 is YYNGEE. CDR3 region: CASSAPGGGTEAFF. CDR3 DNA: TGTGCCAGCAGCGCCCCGGGCGGGGGGACTGAAGCTTTCTTT.